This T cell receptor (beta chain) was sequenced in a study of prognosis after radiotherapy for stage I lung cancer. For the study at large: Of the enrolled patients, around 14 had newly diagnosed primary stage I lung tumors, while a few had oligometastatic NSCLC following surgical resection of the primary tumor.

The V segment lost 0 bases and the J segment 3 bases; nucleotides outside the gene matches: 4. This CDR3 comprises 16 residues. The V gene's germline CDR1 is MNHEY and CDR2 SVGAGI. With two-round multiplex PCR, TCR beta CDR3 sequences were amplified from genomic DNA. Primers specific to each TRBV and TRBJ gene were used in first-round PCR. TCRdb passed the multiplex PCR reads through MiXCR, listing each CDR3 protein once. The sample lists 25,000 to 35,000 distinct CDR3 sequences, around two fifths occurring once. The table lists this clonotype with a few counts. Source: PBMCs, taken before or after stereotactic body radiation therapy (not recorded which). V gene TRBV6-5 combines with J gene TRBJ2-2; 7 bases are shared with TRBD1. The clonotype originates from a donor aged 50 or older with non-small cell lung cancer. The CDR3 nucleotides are TGTGCCAGCAGTTACTCGGACAGGTCGGACACCGGGGAGCTGTTTTTT. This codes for CASSYSDRSDTGELFF.